This TCR beta chain appears in the sequencing data of a study of blood T cell repertoires in COVID-19. Study-wide background: Donors in the United States, Italy and Spain gave samples during acute or convalescent COVID-19.

Repertoires were generated with immunoSEQ multiplex PCR, while TCRdb's copy carries only in-frame clones and drops some. The sample yields approximately 120,000 clones, 65% to 90% seen once. Note on this clone: The same CDR3 arises from other DNA sequences in this sample as well.

The germline V gene has CDR1 KGHSH and CDR2 LQKENI. V lost 3 bases and J lost 1, with 12 bases in between. This CDR3 region has 15 residues. The chain uses TRBV18 and TRBJ1-1, with D perhaps TRBD1 (5 bases). This receptor was taken from an elderly woman with acute or convalescent COVID-19. The specimen was peripheral blood. The CDR3 loop is CASSPQGQGNTEAFF. Written as DNA, the CDR3 is TGTGCCAGCTCACCCCAAGGTCAGGGGAACACTGAAGCTTTCTTT.